The 29 T cell receptor beta chains reported below all come from one sample, sequenced in a study of cytomegalovirus exposure and HLA in healthy donors. This table comes from immunoSEQ multiplex PCR, and its TCRdb copy is limited to in-frame clones, with some not included. Among approximately 60,000 clones listed, around nine tenths were seen once. Sequencing was carried out using PBMCs. The receptors derive from a man between 18 and 29 years old in good health and CMV-seronegative.

In this sample, this clone turned up once. The chain joins TRBV30 to TRBJ2-2; either TRBD1 or TRBD2 may supply D (5 bases each). Germline CDR1 is GTSNPN and CDR2 is SVGIG (reference sequence). There are 13 residues in the CDR3. With 8 bases removed from V and 6 bases from J, the gap between germline ends came to 16 bases. The CDR3 region has the DNA TGTGCCGGGACCATTGGAGATCCCGGGGAGCTGTTTTTT. This translates into CAGTIGDPGELFF.

J is TRBJ1-3 and V is TRBV11-2; no clear D gene. Germline loops: CDR1 SGHAT, CDR2 FQNNGV. There are 15 residues in the CDR3. V gave up 5 bases and J gave up 0 bases, with 11 bases separating them. This CDR3 is CASSPQQSSGNTIYF. The CDR3 DNA sequence: TGTGCCAGCAGCCCACAACAGAGCTCTGGAAACACCATATATTTT.

The chain joins TRBV28 to TRBJ1-2; 11 bases line up with TRBD1. Germline V gene sequence: CDR1 MDHEN, CDR2 SYDVKM. V lost 7 bases and J lost 6; bases outside the gene matches: 7. This CDR3 has 14 residues. The CDR3 DNA sequence: TGTGCCAGCACCCCCCCGGGACAGGGGGATGGCTACACCTTC. Protein sequence: CASTPPGQGDGYTF.

This sequence joins TRBV18 and TRBJ2-6; the D gene is possibly TRBD2 (5 bases). The germline gives CDR1 KGHSH, CDR2 LQKENI. The CDR3 has 17 amino acids. With 0 bases removed from V and 2 bases from J, the gap between germline ends came to 11 bases. In nucleotides, the CDR3 is TGTGCCAGCTCACCACCTTTCTCCGGGGCTGGGGCCAACGTCCTGACTTTC. Translating gives CASSPPFSGAGANVLTF.

CDR3 protein: CAISVRDRGYGYTF. The CDR3 coding sequence is TGTGCCATCAGTGTTAGAGACAGGGGTTATGGCTACACCTTC. The chain recombines TRBV10-3 with TRBJ1-2; 8 nucleotides line up with TRBD1. Germline trimming cut 4 bases from V and 5 bases from J; bases unmatched to any gene: 6. Germline CDR1 is ENHRY and CDR2 is SYGVKD. The CDR3 has 14 residues.

This sequence joins TRBV7-9 and TRBJ2-7, with D possibly being TRBD2 (6 bases). Germline V gene lookup returns CDR1 SEHNR and CDR2 FQNEAQ (reference sequence). CDR3 length: 15 amino acids. V dropped 6 bases and J dropped 2 bases, with 17 bases sitting between them. The CDR3 nucleotides read TGTGCCAGCAGTGGTACCAAGGGAGGCCCCTACGAGCAGTACTTC. It specifies CASSGTKGGPYEQYF.

This chain connects TRBV19 to TRBJ2-1; 10 positions agree with TRBD2. Trimming took 4 bases from V and 2 from J; bases not matched to a gene: 17. The germline gives CDR1 LNHDA, CDR2 SQIVND (reference sequence). The CDR3 consists of 20 residues. The CDR3 loop reads CASSTSAGAAGGSPYNEQFF. CDR3 nucleotide sequence: TGTGCCAGTAGTACTTCGGCCGGCGCAGCGGGAGGGTCCCCCTACAATGAGCAGTTCTTC.

This chain connects TRBV18 to TRBJ2-5; TRBD2 agrees at 8 bases. With V trimmed by 3 bases and J by 3 bases, 3 bases remained unmatched. The CDR3 runs to 14 residues. CDR1 is KGHSH and CDR2 is LQKENI in the germline V gene. The CDR3 DNA follows: TGTGCCAGCTCACCTAATAGCGGGGAAGAGACCCAGTACTTC. Protein product: CASSPNSGEETQYF.

This clone was recorded once. The chain carries TRBV5-6 and TRBJ2-7; the match to TRBD1 covers 7 bases. The junction had 11 bases not matched to a gene; V was cut back by 3 bases and J by 2 bases. Germline CDR1 and CDR2: SGHDT and YYEEEE. This CDR3 comprises 16 residues. The chain's CDR3 is CASSYFRRDRTYEQYF. In DNA, the CDR3 is TGTGCCAGCAGCTACTTCCGACGGGACAGAACCTACGAGCAGTACTTC.

The chain couples TRBV30 to TRBJ2-7; 7 nucleotides match TRBD1. Germline V gene sequence: CDR1 GTSNPN, CDR2 SVGIG (reference sequence). With 0 bases clipped from V and 0 bases from J, the junction kept 2 bases outside the gene matches. CDR3 length equals 14 residues. The CDR3 sequence: CAWSVRQGSYEQYF. Here the CDR3 DNA reads TGTGCCTGGAGTGTGAGACAGGGCTCCTACGAGCAGTACTTC.

The chain joins TRBV19 to TRBJ1-5, with D unresolved. Germline-derived CDR1 and CDR2 are LNHDA and SQIVND (reference sequence). With 1 base removed from V and 2 bases from J, the gap between germline ends came to 6 bases. The CDR3 has 14 residues. This CDR3 is CASSIGQGNQPQHF. CDR3 nucleotides: TGTGCCAGTAGTATAGGGCAGGGCAATCAGCCCCAGCATTTT. The whole variable domain, remainder taken from reference TRBV19 and TRBJ1-5, is DGGITQSPKYLFRKEGQNVTLSCEQNLNHDAMYWYRQDPGQGLRLIYYSQIVNDFQKGDIAEGYSVSREKKESFPLTVTSAQKNPTAFYLCASSIGQGNQPQHFGDGTRLSIL.

The chain couples TRBV6-5 to TRBJ2-1; possible D gene TRBD2, 6 bases. The CDR3 has 14 amino acids. Germline-derived CDR1 and CDR2 are MNHEY and SVGAGI. Trimming pared 6 bases from V and 4 bases from J, leaving 13 bases between. The CDR3 nucleotides read TGTGCCAGCAGGGAGGGGAGTCGGTACAATGAGCAGTTCTTC. Translation gives CASREGSRYNEQFF.

The gene calls are TRBV10-1 and TRBJ2-1, with TRBD2 matching over 9 bases. J gave up 7 bases and V 3 bases, and 7 bases lay outside the gene matches. The CDR3 consists of 15 residues. Per the germline V gene, CDR1 is WNHNN and CDR2 is SYGVQD (reference sequence). The CDR3 DNA reads as TGCGCCAGCAGTGATTGGAGCGGGGGGCTAAATGAGCAGTTCTTC. Its protein product is CASSDWSGGLNEQFF.

CDR3: CASSQADTQYF. CDR3 DNA: TGTGCCAGCAGCCAGGCAGATACGCAGTATTTT. The rearrangement joins TRBV6-5 to TRBJ2-3; D remains ambiguous. Germline CDR1 MNHEY, CDR2 SVGAGI. The length of the CDR3 is 11 residues. Trimming cost V 6 bases and J 4 bases, with 5 bases left between them.

The gene calls are TRBV7-9 and TRBJ1-2, with a tentative D call TRBD1 (5 bases). CDR1 and CDR2 (germline): SEHNR, FQNEAQ (reference sequence). V was cut by 3 bases and J by 6 bases, with 14 bases left in between. The CDR3 consists of 14 residues. The CDR3: CASSFSGLLDGYTF. The CDR3 nucleotides are TGTGCCAGCAGCTTTTCAGGGTTACTGGATGGCTACACCTTC.

The CDR3 here is CASTGQGLRNIQYF. CDR3 DNA sequence: TGTGCCAGCACGGGACAGGGGTTGAGGAACATTCAGTACTTC. The V gene is TRBV7-9, the J gene TRBJ2-4, with 10 bases lining up with TRBD1. V shed 7 bases and J 7 bases; nucleotides not matched to a gene: 7. Looked up from germline, CDR1 is SEHNR and CDR2 is FQNEAQ (reference sequence). The CDR3 is 14 amino acids. The full variable domain, with the rest looked up from reference TRBV7-9 and TRBJ2-4, is DTGVSQNPRHKITKRGQNVTFRCDPISEHNRLYWYRQTLGQGPEFLTYFQNEAQLEKSRLLSDRFSAERPKGSFSTLEIQRTEQGDSAMYLCASTGQGLRNIQYFGAGTRLSVL.

The gene calls are TRBV7-2 and TRBJ2-3; TRBD2 aligns across 10 bases. This CDR3 comprises 15 residues. Germline trimming cut 2 bases from V and 7 bases from J; bases unmatched to any gene: 6. Germline values: CDR1 SGHTA, CDR2 FQGNSA. The DNA of the CDR3 is TGTGCCAGCAGCTTAACGGCTAGCGGGAGTAATACGCAGTATTTT. The encoded protein is CASSLTASGSNTQYF.

A few counts support this clone. The rearrangement uses TRBV28 and TRBJ2-1; 9 bases are shared with TRBD2. V was pared by 10 bases and J by 0 bases, with 4 bases of the junction left unmatched. From germline, CDR1 is MDHEN and CDR2 SYDVKM. The CDR3 spans 14 residues. CDR3: CATTTSGSYNEQFF. CDR3 coding DNA: TGTGCCACTACGACTAGCGGCTCCTACAATGAGCAGTTCTTC.

The chain joins TRBV18 to TRBJ2-3; TRBD2 agrees at 9 bases. In germline, CDR1 is KGHSH, CDR2 LQKENI. This CDR3 comprises 17 residues. V gave up 1 base and J gave up 2 bases; unmatched junction bases: 7. The CDR3 bases are TGTGCCAGCTCACCACTGCGGGCTAGCGGGATCACAGATACGCAGTATTTT. It yields the protein CASSPLRASGITDTQYF.

This clone was seen only a few times. This chain joins TRBV9 and TRBJ2-2; D not certain. The CDR3 loop spans 14 amino acids. Germline V lookup: CDR1 SGDLS, CDR2 YYNGEE. Trimming cost V 0 bases and J 6 bases, with 9 bases left between them. CDR3 residues: CASSVVLSPGELFF. The CDR3 bases are TGTGCCAGCAGCGTAGTACTCTCCCCCGGGGAGCTGTTTTTT.

V and J are TRBV19 and TRBJ1-5, with D maybe TRBD1 (5 bases). Germline V gene lookup returns CDR1 LNHDA and CDR2 SQIVND (reference sequence). This CDR3 has 17 amino acids. V was trimmed by 5 bases and J by 6 bases, leaving 23 bases between them. This CDR3 is CASSLSQPVQGGQPQHF. The CDR3 DNA follows: TGTGCCAGTAGTCTCTCCCAGCCCGTTCAGGGTGGTCAGCCCCAGCATTTT.

V gene TRBV10-1 combines with J gene TRBJ2-3, with D maybe TRBD1 (6 bases). V lost 3 bases, J lost 4 bases, and 17 bases lay in between. Germline lookup yields CDR1 WNHNN and CDR2 SYGVQD (reference sequence). The CDR3 sequence is 16 residues long. CDR3 coding DNA: TGCGCCAGCAGTGATTCCGGGACACCAGAGGCAGATACGCAGTATTTT. Amino acid sequence: CASSDSGTPEADTQYF.

The chain links TRBV2 to TRBJ2-3; 7 nucleotides align to TRBD1. V was clipped by 7 bases and J by 5 bases; unmatched bases: 12. This CDR3 is built from 15 residues. Germline CDR1 SNHLY, CDR2 FYNNEI. The CDR3 sequence: CASTPLGGAGDTQYF. The DNA for the CDR3 is TGTGCCAGCACCCCGCTAGGGGGCGCAGGAGATACGCAGTATTTT.

The rearrangement joins TRBV15 to TRBJ1-2; TRBD1 agrees at 7 bases. V trimming: 0 bases; J trimming: 7 bases; junction bases outside the gene matches: 2. The CDR3 consists of 13 residues. Germline CDR1 LNHNV, CDR2 YYDKDF (reference sequence). The CDR3 loop is CATSRDRQGGYTF. CDR3 in DNA: TGTGCCACCAGCAGAGATAGACAGGGTGGCTACACCTTC.

This clone was seen just once. The chain combines TRBV19 with TRBJ2-1, with D unresolved. Trimming cost V 7 bases and J 8 bases, with 15 bases left between them. The CDR3 sequence is 13 residues long. The germline gives CDR1 LNHDA, CDR2 SQIVND (reference sequence). The CDR3 is CASTRRPGDEQFF. The DNA of the CDR3 is TGTGCCAGTACTCGACGACCCGGAGATGAGCAGTTCTTC. Full variable domain (rest looked up from reference TRBV19 and TRBJ2-1): DGGITQSPKYLFRKEGQNVTLSCEQNLNHDAMYWYRQDPGQGLRLIYYSQIVNDFQKGDIAEGYSVSREKKESFPLTVTSAQKNPTAFYLCASTRRPGDEQFFGPGTRLTVL.

The CDR3 loop reads CASSLGASFHQPQHF. CDR3 in DNA: TGTGCCAGCAGCTTGGGCGCATCTTTTCATCAGCCCCAGCATTTT. This sequence joins TRBV11-2 and TRBJ1-5, with D uncertain. The CDR3 covers 15 residues. CDR1 is SGHAT, CDR2 FQNNGV, per germline. The ends were cut back, 3 bases at V and 5 bases at J, with 14 bases in the middle.

The chain is built from TRBV28 and TRBJ1-4; D is uncertain. V was shortened by 2 bases and J by 6 bases, with 7 bases between the two germline ends. The CDR3 is 13 residues long. The germline V gene has CDR1 MDHEN and CDR2 SYDVKM. The CDR3 bases are TGTGCCAGCAGTTTACGGTTGGATGAAAAACTGTTTTTT. Residues: CASSLRLDEKLFF.

The J gene is TRBJ1-1, the V gene TRBV27, with 10 bases matching TRBD1. The CDR3 consists of 16 residues. CDR1 and CDR2 (germline): MNHEY, SMNVEV (reference sequence). Losses at the gene ends were 6 bases for V and 6 bases for J; bases not matched to a gene: 13. CDR3 protein: CASSHEMGQGIAEAFF. The CDR3 bases are TGTGCCAGCAGCCACGAAATGGGACAGGGGATCGCTGAAGCTTTCTTT.

The V gene is TRBV5-1, the J gene TRBJ2-1; 7 nucleotides agree with TRBD1. After removal of 2 bases from V and 10 bases from J, the junction contained 6 bases not matched to a gene. Per germline, CDR1 SGHRS and CDR2 YFSETQ. The CDR3 is 13 residues long. CDR3 DNA: TGCGCCAGCAGCTTCCACCGGGACAGCGAGCAGTTCTTC. As protein: CASSFHRDSEQFF.